The sequence of this T cell receptor (beta chain) was determined in a study of graft-versus-host responses after intestinal transplantation. Study-wide context: Anti-thymocyte globulin was used for induction in all recipients, who then took tacrolimus and steroids for approximately 3 years.

Method: immunoSEQ multiplex PCR; TCRdb's copy keeps in-frame clones and lacks some. There are tens of thousands of clones in the sample; about 91% occur only once, and over 0.4% lies in the top ten. Germline CDR1 SGHNT, CDR2 YYREEE (reference sequence). The CDR3 covers 14 residues. After removal of 4 bases from V and 3 bases from J, the junction contained 3 bases not matched to a gene. This clone was seen only a few times. Its matching antigen is unknown. Other DNA sequences in this specimen translate into the identical CDR3. The chain has TRBV5-4 and TRBJ2-7; 11 positions match TRBD1. Sequenced here: unstimulated CD8+ T cells sorted from spleen or lymph node cells, sampled before intestinal transplant. The TCR originated in a human donor who received an intestinal transplant. DNA of the CDR3: TGTGCCAGCAGCCCAGGGACAGGGGGCTACGAGCAGTACTTC. Translated, it gives CASSPGTGGYEQYF.